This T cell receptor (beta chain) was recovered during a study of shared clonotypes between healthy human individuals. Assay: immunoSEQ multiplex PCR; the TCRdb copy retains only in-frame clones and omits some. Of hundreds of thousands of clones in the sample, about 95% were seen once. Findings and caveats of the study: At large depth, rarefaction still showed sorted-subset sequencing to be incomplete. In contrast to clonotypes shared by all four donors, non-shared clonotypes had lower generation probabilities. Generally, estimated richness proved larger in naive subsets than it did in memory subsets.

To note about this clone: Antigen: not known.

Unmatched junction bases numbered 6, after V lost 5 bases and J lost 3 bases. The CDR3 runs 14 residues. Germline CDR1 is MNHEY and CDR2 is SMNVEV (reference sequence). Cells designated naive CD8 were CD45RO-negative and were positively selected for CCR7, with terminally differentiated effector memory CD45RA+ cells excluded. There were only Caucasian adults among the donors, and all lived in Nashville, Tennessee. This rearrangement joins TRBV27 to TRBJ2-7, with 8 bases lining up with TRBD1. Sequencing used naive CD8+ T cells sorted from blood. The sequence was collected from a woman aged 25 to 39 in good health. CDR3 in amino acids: CASSPDRGNYEQYF. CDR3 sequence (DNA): TGTGCCAGCAGTCCAGACAGGGGAAACTACGAGCAGTACTTC.